The entry that follows covers one TCR beta chain sequence. Its antigen is unidentified. The sample is drawn from a study of blood T cells in healthy people across ages. General observations from the study: A greater number of naive CD4+ cells and higher diversity distinguished long-lived donors from aged donors. Investigators treated diversity estimates from one million T cells as underestimates.

The CDR3 is 12 amino acids. Germline V lookup: CDR1 MGHDK, CDR2 SYGVNS. The V end was cut by 5 bases, the J end by 11 bases, with 15 bases between. Samples each had at least 5 micrograms of total RNA extracted. For the second PCR, which ran for 7 to 11 cycles, a sample-barcoded 5' primer and a J-beta primer mix were used. Each cDNA molecule, via a template-switch adaptor with 12 random nucleotides, was tagged. Each CDR3 protein is one row after TCRdb ran MiXCR on the 5' RACE reads. The table records about 830,000 distinct CDR3 sequences, 60% to 80% of them present only once. The sequence derives from a man between 25 and 39 years old in good health. The sample was blood. The rearrangement uses TRBV25-1 and TRBJ1-1, with D perhaps TRBD1 (6 bases). Written as DNA, the CDR3 is TGTGCCAGCAGTCCTCAGGGGAGGGAGGCTTTCTTT. This sequence encodes CASSPQGREAFF.